This T cell receptor beta chain was identified in a study of T cells in Graves' hyperthyroidism and ophthalmopathy. CDR1 and CDR2 from the germline V gene are MGHRA and YSYEKL. Trimming took off 4 bases at V and 1 base at J, with 19 bases between the two ends. The CDR3 is made up of 17 amino acids. This clonotype appeared a few times. Amplification yielded TCR beta CDR3 regions, with RNA transcripts as the source. Researchers ran a first-round RT-PCR on the TCR CDR3 using the HTBI primer set. TCRdb independently ran MiXCR on the multiplex PCR reads; one entry per CDR3 protein. The sample shows around 420,000 distinct CDR3 sequences, more than 15% of them seen only once.

The chain recombines TRBV4-1 with TRBJ1-1; no reliable D call. The source material was blood. The clonotype comes from a woman between 18 and 29 years old with Graves' hyperthyroidism. As DNA, the CDR3 is TGCGCCAGCAGCCCCTCCGGGATCCCACAGACGAACACTGAAGCTTTCTTT. This translates into CASSPSGIPQTNTEAFF.